What follows are 13 T cell receptor beta chains derived from one specimen sequenced in a study of T cells after yellow fever vaccination. Via MiXCR, TCRdb re-called the 5' RACE reads, giving one row per CDR3 protein. Altogether approximately 250,000 distinct CDR3 sequences are present, around 6.7% being singletons, with the ten largest covering 0.85% to 1.2%. The sequencing here drew on CD4+ T cells sorted from PBMCs, taken on the day of the yellow fever booster vaccination. The receptors come from a man younger than 45 who received the YFV17D yellow fever vaccine.

There are a few counts of this clonotype. J is TRBJ2-7 and V is TRBV4-3, with D perhaps matching TRBD2 (5 bases). The CDR3 has 15 amino acids. The V end was cut by 3 bases, the J end by 1 base, with 13 bases between. Germline-derived CDR1 and CDR2 are LGHNA and YSLEER. This chain's CDR3 is CASSQGQRMSYEQYF. The CDR3 DNA reads as TGCGCCAGCAGCCAGGGCCAGCGGATGTCCTACGAGCAGTACTTC.

The chain is built from TRBV7-2 and TRBJ2-7; 8 bases match TRBD2. The ends lost 5 bases at V and 5 bases at J; junction bases unmatched: 8. Germline V gene data show CDR1 as SGHTA and CDR2 as FQGNSA. This CDR3 is built from 14 residues. In nucleotides, the CDR3 is TGTGCCAGCAGCACCCACGGGACTAGTGACGAGCAGTACTTC. Protein product: CASSTHGTSDEQYF.

This clonotype occurred a few times. The chain has TRBV12-3 or TRBV12-4 and TRBJ2-7; 7 bases align to TRBD1. The CDR3 contains 14 residues. Losses at the gene ends were 6 bases for V and 2 bases for J; bases not matched to a gene: 7. DNA for the CDR3: TGTGCCAGCAGGAGACAGGGAATGACCTACGAGCAGTACTTC. Its protein product is CASRRQGMTYEQYF.

This clonotype was recorded a few times. In DNA form, the CDR3 reads TGTGCCTGGAGGGTCACCGGGGAGCTGTTTTTT. The encoded protein is CAWRVTGELFF. The gene calls are TRBV30 and TRBJ2-2; D gene ambiguous. The V end was cut by 3 bases, the J end by 4 bases, with 3 bases between. CDR1 and CDR2 from the germline V gene are GTSNPN and SVGIG (reference sequence). CDR3 size: 11 residues.

The chain combines TRBV27 with TRBJ1-1, with 9 bases lining up with TRBD1. The CDR3 runs to 15 residues. V lost 6 bases, J lost 0 bases, and 5 bases stayed unmatched. The germline gives CDR1 MNHEY, CDR2 SMNVEV (reference sequence). Written as DNA, the CDR3 is TGTGCCAGCAGAACCGGGACAGGGTTGAACACTGAAGCTTTCTTT. The encoded protein is CASRTGTGLNTEAFF.

There are a few counts of this clonotype. The chain links TRBV7-2 to TRBJ2-5; D may match TRBD1 or TRBD2 (5 bases each). Trimming took 5 bases from V and 9 from J, leaving 19 bases between them. This CDR3 is built from 14 residues. Germline CDR1 and CDR2: SGHTA and FQGNSA. CDR3 loop: CASSPLSSRGPQYF. The CDR3, as DNA: TGTGCCAGCAGCCCGCTTTCGAGTCGGGGACCCCAGTACTTC.

The rearrangement uses TRBV7-2 and TRBJ2-7; tentative D call: TRBD1 (6 bases). The CDR3 has 16 amino acids. V lost 1 base to trimming and J lost 2 bases, with 15 bases between them. Germline-derived CDR1 and CDR2 are SGHTA and FQGNSA. CDR3 loop: CASSLEGQGWAYEQYF. The CDR3 DNA reads TGTGCCAGCAGCTTAGAGGGCCAGGGGTGGGCCTACGAGCAGTACTTC.

This clonotype was counted at least ten times. The genes are TRBV20-1 and TRBJ2-5; D gene uncertain. Germline-derived CDR1 and CDR2 are DFQATT and SNEGSKA (reference sequence). The length of the CDR3 is 10 residues. V shed 0 bases and J shed 4 bases, with 0 bases lying between them. CDR3 residues: CSAREETQYF. For the CDR3, the DNA is TGCAGTGCTAGAGAAGAGACCCAGTACTTC.

In this sample, this clonotype turned up a few times. The rearrangement uses TRBV5-1 and TRBJ2-7, with 10 bases matching TRBD1. The length of the CDR3 is 14 residues. Trimming removed 5 bases from V and 2 bases from J; junction bases left unmatched: 4. Germline V gene lookup returns CDR1 SGHRS and CDR2 YFSETQ. The CDR3 coding sequence is TGCGCCAGCAGTGGGACAGGGGTAGCCTACGAGCAGTACTTC. As protein: CASSGTGVAYEQYF.

The CDR3 region has the DNA TGCAGTGCTAGAGTTGCGGGAGGGCCCCGGGAGACCCAGTACTTC. This codes for CSARVAGGPRETQYF. The chain couples TRBV20-1 to TRBJ2-5; 9 nucleotides line up with TRBD2. Germline loops: CDR1 DFQATT, CDR2 SNEGSKA (reference sequence). The ends lost 1 base at V and 5 bases at J; junction bases unmatched: 8. This CDR3 spans 15 amino acids.

This clonotype was recorded a few times. V and J are TRBV25-1 and TRBJ2-5; the D is unclear. Germline CDR1 MGHDK, CDR2 SYGVNS. Trimming took off 0 bases at V and 5 bases at J, with 7 bases between the two ends. This CDR3 has 13 amino acids. CDR3 protein: CASSEYNEETQYF. In DNA form, the CDR3 reads TGTGCCAGCAGTGAATATAATGAGGAGACCCAGTACTTC.

This clonotype has only a few counts. This sequence joins TRBV12-3 or TRBV12-4 and TRBJ1-1; D perhaps matches TRBD1 (6 bases). V lost 5 bases and J 10 bases, leaving 17 bases between the germline ends. This CDR3 is built from 13 residues. CDR3 nucleotides: TGTGCCAGCAGTGATACAGGGTTGGGACGAGCTTTCTTT. Translating gives CASSDTGLGRAFF.

With regard to this clonotype: It may be a read error: a sequence one base away is much more abundant. The V call is TRBV5-6, the J call TRBJ1-5; D might be TRBD1 (6 bases). In germline, CDR1 is SGHDT, CDR2 YYEEEE. This CDR3 is 14 amino acids long. Trimming removed 0 bases from V and 6 bases from J, with 10 bases in between. CDR3 in DNA: TGTGCCAGCAGCTTGGGGCAGGGGATTCAGCCCCAGCATTTT. It translates to CASSLGQGIQPQHF.